A selection of T cell receptor beta chains follows, all from one sample in a study of T-cell reconstitution after alpha-beta-depleted transplantation in children. One entry per CDR3 protein, called by TCRdb with MiXCR from the PCR reads. The repertoire includes roughly 240,000 distinct CDR3 sequences, roughly 8% of them detected once, and under 8% sits in the top ten. The starting material was PBMCs, mostly from graft donor cells, obtained 180 days after TCRalphabeta/CD19-depleted stem cell transplant. These receptors originate from a male patient younger than 18 who had a stem cell transplant for acute lymphoblastic leukemia, so the T cells may come from the graft donor. Each CDR3 is given with its conserved first and last residue. A D gene is named only where the DNA matches it firmly. Size is omitted from some rows. Given values are once, few, many or a class for expanded clones.

TRBJ1-3,NA,14,TRBV7-6,many,CASSFGRIGNTIYF,TGTGCCAGCAGCTTCGGACGTATTGGAAACACCATATATTTT
TRBJ2-7,NA,16,TRBV20-1,many,CSARDQEGPTWYEQYF,TGCAGTGCTAGAGATCAGGAGGGTCCGACCTGGTACGAGCAGTACTTC
TRBJ2-4,TRBD2,17,TRBV29-1,many,CSAILPGLAGEKNIQYF,TGCAGCGCGATTCTTCCAGGACTAGCGGGGGAAAAAAACATTCAGTACTTC
TRBJ1-2,NA,12,TRBV12-3/TRBV12-4,NA,CASTATGPGYTF,TGTGCCAGCACCGCGACCGGACCGGGCTACACCTTC
TRBJ1-5,NA,14,TRBV10-3,many,CAISPDSYNQPQHF,TGTGCCATCAGTCCCGACAGCTACAATCAGCCCCAGCATTTT
TRBJ2-1,NA,15,TRBV20-1,medium-sized,CSARRGESSYNEQFF,TGCAGTGCTAGAAGAGGGGAAAGCTCCTACAATGAGCAGTTCTTC
TRBJ1-6,NA,15,TRBV12-3/TRBV12-4,many,CASSTTGNRSPPLHF,TGTGCCAGCAGCACAACAGGGAATCGATCTCCACCCCTCCACTTT
TRBJ2-1,TRBD2,14,TRBV11-2,many,CASSEIAGGREQFF,TGTGCCAGCAGCGAAATAGCGGGGGGGCGGGAGCAGTTCTTC
TRBJ1-2,NA,14,TRBV7-9,many,CASSLGRGNYGYTF,TGTGCCAGCAGCTTAGGTCGGGGTAACTATGGCTACACCTTC
TRBJ1-5,NA,14,TRBV24-1,many,CATSDLSSLEPQHF,TGTGCCACCAGTGATTTGTCGTCATTAGAGCCCCAGCATTTT
TRBJ2-3,TRBD1,18,TRBV7-8,many,CASSLGWGTGTRTDTQYF,TGTGCCAGCAGCTTAGGGTGGGGGACAGGGACACGGACAGATACGCAGTATTTT
TRBJ2-5,NA,17,TRBV29-1,many,CSVESGARGQRVETQYF,TGCAGCGTTGAAAGTGGGGCGCGCGGACAGAGAGTAGAGACCCAGTACTTC
TRBJ1-6,NA,14,TRBV5-5,NA,CASSLGGLNSPLHF,TGTGCCAGCAGCTTGGGGGGCCTCAATTCACCCCTCCACTTT
TRBJ2-1,NA,12,TRBV6-2/TRBV6-3,many,CASSLVKNEQFF,TGTGCCAGCAGCCTGGTAAAGAATGAGCAGTTCTTC
TRBJ2-7,TRBD2,15,TRBV11-2,many,CASSFTWTSSNEQYF,TGTGCCAGCAGCTTTACCTGGACTAGCAGTAACGAGCAGTACTTC
TRBJ2-7,TRBD2,14,TRBV27,many,CASSLLAGVDEQYF,TGTGCCAGCAGTTTACTGGCGGGAGTTGACGAGCAGTACTTC
TRBJ2-7,NA,15,TRBV4-2,many,CASSPQSQGPYEQYF,TGTGCCAGCAGCCCGCAGTCCCAAGGGCCCTACGAGCAGTACTTC
TRBJ2-7,TRBD1,13,TRBV29-1,NA,CSVGLTGAYEQYF,TGCAGCGTTGGCCTTACAGGGGCCTACGAGCAGTACTTC
TRBJ2-5,NA,14,TRBV5-6,many,CASSPDGGRETQYF,TGTGCCAGCAGTCCAGATGGGGGGCGGGAGACCCAGTACTTC
TRBJ2-7,NA,16,TRBV2,many,CASSEKSGTYSVEQYF,TGTGCCAGCAGTGAAAAGTCCGGGACATATAGCGTCGAGCAGTACTTC
TRBJ2-3,TRBD2,17,TRBV7-8,many,CASSFYGGLAGSDTQYF,TGTGCCAGCAGCTTCTATGGGGGACTAGCTGGATCGGATACGCAGTATTTT
TRBJ2-7,NA,13,TRBV6-1,many,CASIGDPPYEQYF,TGTGCCAGCATAGGGGACCCTCCCTACGAGCAGTACTTC
TRBJ1-2,NA,14,TRBV6-5,many,CASSYSGQLQGYTF,TGTGCCAGCAGTTACTCTGGGCAGCTTCAAGGCTACACCTTC
TRBJ2-1,TRBD1,16,TRBV9,many,CASSVAGGSSYNEQFF,TGTGCCAGCAGCGTAGCAGGGGGCAGCTCCTACAATGAGCAGTTCTTC
TRBJ1-2,NA,12,TRBV6-6,many,CATAGLGYGYTF,TGTGCCACCGCAGGGCTGGGCTATGGCTACACCTTC
TRBJ2-2,NA,15,TRBV28,many,CASSLGLLNTGELFF,TGTGCCAGCAGTTTGGGACTTCTGAACACCGGGGAGCTGTTTTTT
TRBJ1-4,NA,14,TRBV4-3,many,CASSQDVRFEKLFF,TGCGCCAGCAGCCAAGATGTACGGTTTGAAAAACTGTTTTTT
TRBJ2-3,NA,17,TRBV11-1,many,CASSFPSQGFLTDTQYF,TGTGCCAGCAGCTTCCCTTCTCAGGGATTTCTCACAGATACGCAGTATTTT
TRBJ2-1,TRBD2,12,TRBV15,many,CATSPGTIELFF,TGTGCCACCAGCCCCGGGACTATTGAGCTGTTCTTC
TRBJ2-5,TRBD2,16,TRBV7-9,many,CAIPLRGGRLEETQYF,TGTGCCATCCCCCTCCGGGGGGGGCGGTTGGAAGAGACCCAGTACTTC
TRBJ2-5,NA,17,TRBV7-9,many,CASSLRAGRPLQETQYF,TGTGCCAGCAGCTTAAGGGCGGGCCGTCCCCTGCAAGAGACCCAGTACTTC
TRBJ2-7,NA,12,TRBV11-2,NA,CASSLVMREQYF,TGTGCCAGCAGCTTAGTGATGAGGGAGCAGTACTTC
TRBJ2-2,NA,15,TRBV5-6,many,CASSPSNSYTGELFF,TGTGCCAGCAGCCCATCAAACAGTTACACCGGGGAGCTGTTTTTT
TRBJ2-2,NA,13,TRBV6-2/TRBV6-3,many,CASSSPTPGELFF,TGTGCCAGCAGTTCTCCTACTCCCGGGGAGCTGTTTTTT
TRBJ2-1,TRBD2,19,TRBV3-1,NA,CASSPGGLAGGQNYNEQFF,TGTGCCAGCAGCCCCGGAGGACTAGCGGGGGGGCAAAACTACAATGAGCAGTTCTTC
TRBJ2-1,TRBD2,17,TRBV28,many,CASSLSRLAFDRNEQFF,TGTGCCAGCAGTTTATCGCGACTAGCGTTCGATCGGAATGAGCAGTTCTTC
TRBJ2-4,TRBD2,14,TRBV9,many,CASSPRGLAGIQYF,TGTGCCAGCAGCCCAAGGGGACTAGCGGGCATTCAGTACTTC
TRBJ2-7,NA,13,TRBV4-3,many,CASSATVLGEQYF,TGCGCCAGCAGTGCAACAGTCTTAGGGGAGCAGTACTTC
TRBJ2-5,NA,15,TRBV7-2,many,CASSLAGAVQETQYF,TGTGCCAGCAGCTTAGCGGGGGCCGTACAAGAGACCCAGTACTTC
TRBJ2-1,TRBD2,15,TRBV5-4,many,CASSRLAGGPHEQFF,TGTGCCAGCAGCCGACTAGCGGGGGGGCCGCATGAGCAGTTCTTC
TRBJ2-4,NA,14,TRBV28,many,CASSLGFAKNIQYF,TGTGCCAGCAGTTTGGGCTTTGCCAAAAACATTCAGTACTTC
TRBJ2-7,NA,14,TRBV19,many,CASRPSFDSYEQYF,TGTGCCAGTCGTCCCTCCTTCGACTCCTACGAGCAGTACTTC
TRBJ2-2,NA,15,TRBV7-9,many,CASSLTGPDTGELFF,TGTGCCAGCAGCTTAACGGGACCTGACACCGGGGAGCTGTTTTTT
TRBJ1-2,NA,15,TRBV5-4,many,CASSLGPNRASGYTF,TGTGCCAGCAGCTTGGGACCTAACAGGGCCTCAGGCTACACCTTC
TRBJ2-1,TRBD2,13,TRBV7-7,many,CASSSLAGAEQFF,TGTGCTAGCAGCTCACTAGCGGGAGCCGAGCAGTTCTTC
TRBJ1-4,TRBD1,15,TRBV28,NA,CASSLRGGIGEKLFF,TGTGCCAGCAGTTTACGAGGGGGCATAGGTGAAAAACTGTTTTTT
TRBJ1-4,NA,14,TRBV29-1,many,CSVGPGATNEKLFF,TGCAGCGTGGGCCCCGGGGCAACTAATGAAAAACTGTTTTTT
TRBJ1-1,NA,16,TRBV12-3/TRBV12-4,many,CASSFGPSRETTEAFF,TGTGCCAGCAGTTTTGGCCCCTCTCGAGAGACCACTGAAGCTTTCTTT
TRBJ1-1,NA,15,TRBV11-2,many,CASSLARTLNTEAFF,TGTGCCAGCAGCTTAGCCCGGACGTTGAACACTGAAGCTTTCTTT
TRBJ2-3,NA,16,TRBV6-1,many,CASTAGTLRSTDTQYF,TGTGCCAGCACCGCCGGGACTTTACGTAGCACAGATACGCAGTATTTT
TRBJ1-4,NA,15,TRBV12-3/TRBV12-4,many,CASSLGNQLREKLFF,TGTGCCAGCAGTCTCGGGAACCAACTCCGGGAAAAACTGTTTTTT
TRBJ1-3,NA,15,TRBV4-2,many,CASRSQGGSGNTIYF,TGTGCCAGCCGTTCACAGGGAGGATCTGGAAACACCATATATTTT
TRBJ2-3,TRBD2,15,TRBV29-1,many,CSVEDPLAGSDTQYF,TGCAGCGTTGAAGATCCACTAGCGGGTTCAGATACGCAGTATTTT
TRBJ1-4,TRBD1,14,TRBV7-9,many,CASSLATGDEKLFF,TGTGCCAGCAGCTTAGCGACAGGGGATGAAAAACTGTTTTTT
TRBJ2-2,NA,15,TRBV20-1,many,CSARVAGGATGELFF,TGCAGTGCTAGAGTCGCAGGGGGGGCCACCGGGGAGCTGTTTTTT
TRBJ1-1,NA,13,TRBV7-3,NA,CASSLTVNTDAFF,TGTGCCAGCAGCTTGACAGTGAACACTGACGCTTTCTTT
TRBJ2-7,TRBD2,13,TRBV20-1,many,CSASREAPYEQYF,TGCAGTGCTAGCCGGGAGGCCCCCTACGAGCAGTACTTC
TRBJ1-1,NA,14,TRBV19,NA,CASTPVAMNTEAFF,TGTGCCAGTACTCCGGTGGCTATGAACACTGAAGCTTTCTTT
TRBJ2-5,NA,12,TRBV5-1,many,CASSLSLETQYF,TGTGCCAGCAGCTTGTCCCTAGAGACCCAGTACTTC
TRBJ1-5,NA,12,TRBV20-1,many,CSASSLLEPQHF,TGCAGTGCTAGTTCTCTGCTTGAGCCCCAGCATTTT